This record looks at one TCR beta chain sequence and its context. Antigen specificity is unknown. The entry originates in a study of Ad26.COV2.S vaccination and SARS-CoV-2 variants. At the level of the study: Into the muscle, Ad26.COV2.S was dosed once or twice, 56 days apart.

Here immunoSEQ multiplex PCR was the method, and the copy in TCRdb shows in-frame clones only, minus some. The data hold approximately 300,000 clones, with 86% observed a single time. The treatment: some 20 received Ad26.COV2.S at low or high dose, single or two shots; 5 received placebo; per-sample allocation not given. Day 63 after the first injection of vaccine or placebo was the sampling time. Based in Boston, the donor was an adult of 18-55 years. Findings and caveats of the study: Analytic work on TCR breadth and depth might have understated the full extent of total T cell responses. A substantial breadth of spike-specific CD8+ and CD4+ T cell responses after vaccination has been reported.

Germline CDR1 MNHEY, CDR2 SVGAGI. The CDR3 extends over 14 amino acids. V was clipped by 10 bases and J by 2 bases, with 15 bases between them. The J gene is TRBJ1-5, the V gene TRBV6-5; D might be TRBD1 (5 bases). The sample in question was peripheral blood, obtained in a trial of Ad26.COV2.S vaccine versus placebo. This TCR derives from a person between 18 and 65 years old who received the Ad26.COV2.S COVID-19 vaccine or a placebo. CDR3 DNA sequence: TGTGCCACCCTAGGGCAGGGAGGCAATCAGCCCCAGCATTTT. Translated, it gives CATLGQGGNQPQHF.